These T cell receptor beta chains were read from a single sample in a study of shared clonotypes between healthy human individuals. The method was immunoSEQ multiplex PCR; TCRdb's version includes in-frame clones alone and lacks a portion of them. The profile covers millions of clones, with around 90% appearing a single time and over 0.12% taken by the ten largest. Sequencing was done on a sample of naive CD4+ T cells sorted from blood. These receptors were obtained from a man aged 18 to 29 in good health. The conserved cysteine and the conserved F or W are not part of the CDR3 here. Some rows mark clone size as missing; the rest say once, few, many or name a class of expanded clone.

CDR3	size	V
ASRRQGEVNTEAF	.	TRBV6-1
ASSPRLSAGIHEQY	.	TRBV5-1
ATSMGLNSNQPQH	.	TRBV15
ASSVRTGNMNTEAF	.	TRBV6-1
ASTVVRTGELF	.	TRBV19
ASSQDASGGASYNEQF	.	TRBV4-2
ASSPSGFSGRARTDTQY	.	TRBV18
ASSPGQGFGNQPQH	.	TRBV14
ASRSGTGISYEQY	.	TRBV27
ASSLWEGDEQY	.	TRBV11-1
ARPQREGGNTGELF	.	TRBV9
ASSLTRQGNEKLF	.	TRBV7-2
ASSLEFSEQY	.	TRBV5-1
ASSLVGGKSYEKLF	.	TRBV7-2
ASTTDPSSSYT	.	TRBV5-4
ASSGQGASYNSPLH	once	TRBV9
ASSFGGGETQY	.	TRBV18
ASSSRTSGGPNTQY	.	TRBV27
ASGRGTIIGELF	once	TRBV10-1
AWSYQETQY	.	TRBV30
ASSDYPGQGFNEKLF	.	TRBV25-1
AWSVRGGPNTEAF	.	TRBV30
ASSLHGQGFQPQH	.	TRBV6-5
ASTQTAKDRENNQPQH	once	TRBV6-4
ASSYRGGRLADTQY	.	TRBV11-2
AISDSGNTIY	.	TRBV10-3